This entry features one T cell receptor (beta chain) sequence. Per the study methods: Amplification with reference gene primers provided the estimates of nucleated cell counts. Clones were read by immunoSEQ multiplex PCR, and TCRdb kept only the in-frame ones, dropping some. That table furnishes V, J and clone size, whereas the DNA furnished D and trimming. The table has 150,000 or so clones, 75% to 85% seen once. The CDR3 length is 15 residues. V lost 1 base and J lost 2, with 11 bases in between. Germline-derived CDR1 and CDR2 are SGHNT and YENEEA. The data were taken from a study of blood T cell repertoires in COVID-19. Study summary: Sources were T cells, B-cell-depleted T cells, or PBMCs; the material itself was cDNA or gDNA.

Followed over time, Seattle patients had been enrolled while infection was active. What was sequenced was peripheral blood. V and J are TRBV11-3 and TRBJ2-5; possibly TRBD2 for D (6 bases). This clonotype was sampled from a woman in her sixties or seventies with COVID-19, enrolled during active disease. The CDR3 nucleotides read TGTGCCAGCAGCTTAGGCGGGGACTTACAAGAGACCCAGTACTTC. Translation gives CASSLGGDLQETQYF.